The 20 T cell receptor beta chains below come from one sample, sequenced in a study of human T cells and chemical hapten exposure. TCRdb used MiXCR to reprocess the RACE reads, holding one entry per CDR3 protein. The repertoire consists of 380,000 or so distinct CDR3 sequences, with about 4.8% occurring once and the leading ten covering approximately 2.1%. Time point specified: patch test 1, 2 weeks after DPC sensitization. Treatment of the sample: therapeutic diphenylcyclopropenone sensitization with weekly scalp DPC. The source material was whole blood, sampled in connection with sensitization to the hapten diphenylcyclopropenone (DPC). Source of these receptors: a woman aged 45-65 years with alopecia areata. Some clones in this sample may be carry-over from other donors' samples.

V and J are TRBV29-1 and TRBJ1-4, with D unclear. The CDR3 is 10 amino acids. Trimming stripped 7 bases from V and 4 bases from J, with 4 bases between. Germline CDR1 and CDR2: SQVTM and ANQGSEA. DNA of the CDR3: TGCAGCGCTTATAATGAAAAACTGTTTTTT. It translates to CSAYNEKLFF.

CDR3 DNA: TGTGCCAGCAGCTCCCCAGTAGGCGAGCAGTACTTC. Encoded protein: CASSSPVGEQYF. V gene TRBV7-6 combines with J gene TRBJ2-7; D remains unclear. Germline V gives CDR1 SGHVS, CDR2 FNYEAQ. The CDR3 extends over 12 amino acids. The ends were cut back, 4 bases at V and 6 bases at J, with 10 bases in the middle.

The table lists this clonotype with many counts. The CDR3 loop reads CSVRGRGEETQYF. CDR3 bases: TGCAGCGTTCGCGGCAGGGGGGAGGAGACCCAGTACTTC. The chain uses TRBV29-1 and TRBJ2-5; D possibly corresponds to TRBD1 (7 bases). V was pared by 5 bases and J by 5 bases, with 15 bases between. The CDR3 is 13 amino acids. Germline V gives CDR1 SQVTM, CDR2 ANQGSEA.

This rearrangement joins TRBV4-2 to TRBJ2-2; no firm D call. The CDR3 has 18 amino acids. V gave up 5 bases and J gave up 0 bases, with 19 bases separating them. Germline V CDR1 and CDR2: LGHNA, YNFKEQ. This CDR3 reads CASSLSVVRRSNTGELFF. In DNA, the CDR3 is TGTGCCAGCAGCTTAAGCGTTGTGAGGCGGTCGAACACCGGGGAGCTGTTTTTT.

V usage is TRBV27 and J usage is TRBJ1-3, with D unresolved. Germline loops: CDR1 MNHEY, CDR2 SMNVEV (reference sequence). V was trimmed by 4 bases and J by 7 bases, leaving 11 bases between them. The CDR3 consists of 13 residues. CDR3 in DNA: TGTGCCAGCAGTTCCGGTGGAAGTAACACCATATATTTT. Its translation: CASSSGGSNTIYF.

This rearrangement joins TRBV21-1 to TRBJ1-5; no check of the table's D call, TRBD1, against the DNA was made. TRBV21-1 is classified as a pseudogene. This CDR3 has 17 amino acids. CDR3 DNA sequence: TGTGCCAGCATTGTAAAAGGAGGGGGATTGGGCAATCAGCCCCAGCATTTT. Its translation: CASIVKGGGLGNQPQHF.

The sample holds many counts of this clonotype. The chain combines TRBV6-2 or TRBV6-3 with TRBJ1-1; 7 nucleotides align to TRBD1. The CDR3 contains 13 residues. Per the germline V gene, CDR1 is MNHEY and CDR2 is SVGEGT. J was trimmed by 8 bases and V by 2 bases; bases with no gene match: 5. In nucleotides, the CDR3 is TGTGCCAGCAGTTACCCACCACAGGGGGAAGCTTTCTTT. It encodes CASSYPPQGEAFF.

Many counts were recorded for this clonotype. The genes are TRBV7-2 and TRBJ1-1, with D tentatively TRBD1 (5 bases). Trimming shortened V by 2 bases and J by 2 bases, and 12 bases separated the two germline ends. This CDR3 region has 15 residues. Looked up from germline, CDR1 is SGHTA and CDR2 is FQGNSA. The CDR3 nucleotides read TGTGCCAGCAGCTTATTCGGACAAGCAAACACTGAAGCTTTCTTT. Translated: CASSLFGQANTEAFF. The full variable domain, in which reference TRBV7-2 and TRBJ1-1 provide the parts outside the CDR3, is GAGVSQSPSNKVTEKGKDVELRCDPISGHTALYWYRQSLGQGLEFLIYFQGNSAPDKSGLPSDRFSAERTGGSVSTLTIQRTQQEDSAVYLCASSLFGQANTEAFFGQGTRLTVV.

In its sample, this clonotype was seen many times. V is TRBV4-1 and J is TRBJ2-7; D is unresolved. Germline V gene data show CDR1 as MGHRA and CDR2 as YSYEKL. The CDR3 extends over 16 amino acids. Trimming took off 4 bases at V and 5 bases at J, with 21 bases between the two ends. CDR3 DNA sequence: TGCGCCAGCAGCCCTCGATCGGGCCCCTTCCCAGACGAGCAGTACTTC. It encodes CASSPRSGPFPDEQYF.

This clonotype was observed many times. V is TRBV11-2 and J is TRBJ1-5, with D perhaps TRBD1 (5 bases). This CDR3 has 14 amino acids. Trimming stripped 0 bases from V and 7 bases from J, with 10 bases between. CDR1 is SGHAT, CDR2 FQNNGV, per germline. The CDR3 DNA reads as TGTGCCAGCAGCTTAGATCTACCAGGGCAGCCCCAGCATTTT. Translating gives CASSLDLPGQPQHF.

This clonotype was counted ten times or more. CDR3 coding DNA: TGTGCCAGCAGCCAGGGCACCGGGACAGGGGGCTTTGAGCAGTTCTTC. Its protein product is CASSQGTGTGGFEQFF. The chain employs TRBV3-1 and TRBJ2-1; 12 bases line up with TRBD1. The J segment lost 9 bases and the V segment lost 3 bases, leaving 9 bases of the junction unmatched. The germline V gene has CDR1 LGHDT and CDR2 YNNKEL (reference sequence). This CDR3 comprises 16 residues.

Ten or more counts support this clonotype. The V gene is TRBV5-1, the J gene TRBJ1-6, with 9 bases aligning to TRBD1. The CDR3 consists of 15 residues. V trimming: 0 bases; J trimming: 7 bases; junction bases outside the gene matches: 2. The V gene's germline CDR1 is SGHRS and CDR2 YFSETQ. In nucleotides, the CDR3 is TGCGCCAGCAGCTTGGAAGGGACAGGGAATTCACCCCTCCACTTT. Its protein product is CASSLEGTGNSPLHF.

This clonotype has a handful of counts. The rearrangement uses TRBV25-1 and TRBJ2-2; D remains unclear. The CDR3 totals 15 residues. Germline lookup yields CDR1 MGHDK and CDR2 SYGVNS. Trimming left V 1 base short and J 3 bases short, with 9 bases between. The CDR3 DNA reads TGTGCCAGCAGTGAATCGAACAGCTACACCGGGGAGCTGTTTTTT. This translates into CASSESNSYTGELFF.

This clonotype was observed many times. J is TRBJ2-7 and V is TRBV27, with D maybe TRBD1 (5 bases). This CDR3 has 13 amino acids. Trimming removed 2 bases from V and 2 bases from J, with 7 bases in between. The germline V gene has CDR1 MNHEY and CDR2 SMNVEV (reference sequence). The CDR3 sequence: CASSLKTAYEQYF. The CDR3 DNA reads TGTGCCAGCAGTTTAAAGACAGCCTACGAGCAGTACTTC.

This clonotype was counted at least ten times. The chain couples TRBV5-4 to TRBJ2-5; TRBD2 matches 10 bases. The germline CDR1 and CDR2 sequences are SGHNT and YYREEE (reference sequence). V lost 0 bases and J lost 5; bases outside the gene matches: 7. This CDR3 contains 16 residues. CDR3 region: CASSLAAGGHSETQYF. The CDR3 region has the DNA TGTGCCAGCAGCTTGGCAGCGGGGGGGCATAGCGAGACCCAGTACTTC.

This clonotype was picked up a small number of times. V gene TRBV7-6 combines with J gene TRBJ1-2; D is perhaps TRBD1 (6 bases). The ends were cut back, 5 bases at V and 8 bases at J, with 15 bases in the middle. The CDR3 is 13 residues long. The germline gives CDR1 SGHVS, CDR2 FNYEAQ. The CDR3 reads CASSPNSQGGYTF. The CDR3 nucleotides read TGTGCCAGCAGCCCAAATTCACAGGGAGGCTACACCTTC.

This clonotype was detected ten times or more. The gene calls are TRBV29-1 and TRBJ2-7; D not certain. Deletions cut 1 base from V and 2 bases from J, with 6 bases between. This CDR3 is 12 amino acids long. Germline CDR1 SQVTM, CDR2 ANQGSEA. CDR3 DNA sequence: TGCAGCGTTGAAGGGGCAGCCTACGAGCAGTACTTC. It is translated as CSVEGAAYEQYF.

In this sample, this clonotype turned up a few times. The V and J genes are TRBV10-2 and TRBJ1-6; the D is unclear. Germline V CDR1 and CDR2: WSHSY, SAAADI. This CDR3 is 14 amino acids long. The V end was cut by 2 bases, the J end by 7 bases, with 9 bases between. The CDR3 DNA reads as TGCGCCAGCAGTGAGAATTCTCGGAATTCACCCCTCCACTTT. Its protein product is CASSENSRNSPLHF.

This clonotype was observed many times. The V and J genes are TRBV7-2 and TRBJ1-1, with D perhaps matching TRBD1 (5 bases). The CDR3 spans 15 residues. CDR1 and CDR2 (germline): SGHTA, FQGNSA. Trimming pared 4 bases from V and 3 bases from J, leaving 15 bases between. The CDR3 is CASSSQRQSHTEAFF. CDR3 nucleotides: TGTGCCAGCAGCTCCCAAAGACAGTCTCACACTGAAGCTTTCTTT.

This clonotype showed up just a few times. The chain recombines TRBV7-9 with TRBJ2-7; 11 bases match TRBD1. This CDR3 spans 15 amino acids. CDR1 and CDR2 (germline): SEHNR, FQNEAQ (reference sequence). The J segment lost 12 bases and the V segment lost 5 bases, leaving 15 bases of the junction unmatched. The CDR3, as DNA: TGTGCCAGCAGCCCGGACAGGGGGCGAAGGCAGGGGATGTACTTC. Translating it yields CASSPDRGRRQGMYF.